This TCR beta chain is from a study of blood T cell repertoires in COVID-19 (dated by TCRdb to the early 2020s). With regard to the full study: Samples covering the acute and convalescent phases of COVID-19 were provided by collaborators in the United States, Italy and Spain. Sample metadata almost always included a de-identified subject ID, COVID-19 status, age in years and sex. Where available, HLA class I and class II types were taken from metadata supplied by the sample provider and were not determined by assay-based typing. Deeply sampled blood TCRbeta repertoires from subjects exposed to, actively infected with, or recovered from COVID-19 were included in the dataset. The repertoires were released in a freely available public database meant as a resource for research on the immune response to SARS-CoV-2. The material from the prospective study consisted of cDNA or gDNA derived from T cells, B-cell-depleted T cells, or PBMCs. The samples were drawn from the first 160 participants of the ongoing ImmuneRACE study and from 1,254 subjects provided by 6 global collaborators. The investigation overall reported the following: The quantity of clinical and demographic metadata differed by source and by participant and was supplied without curation.

Participants in the prospective study were aged 18 to 89 years, lived in about two dozen United States geographic areas, and enrolled through a virtual design. To assign participants to cohorts, the prospective study relied on clinical history that participants themselves reported in a screening survey and a study questionnaire. In the prospective study, whole blood, serum and a nasopharyngeal or oropharyngeal swab were collected from each participant by mobile phlebotomists. Over an approximately 2-month period, participants in the prospective study had the option of providing additional blood draws and questionnaires. Before DNA extraction, blood samples from the prospective study were shipped at room temperature or frozen. The CDR1 and CDR2 encoded by the germline V gene (reference sequence) are SGHNT and YYREEE. Inclusive of the bounding cysteine and phenylalanine, the CDR3 is 14 residues long. The entry retains the CDR3 DNA only, 42 bases that are in frame from base 1. The germline V and J ends show losses of 4 bases and 6 bases respectively, and no gene match explains 2 bases of the junction.

As to this clone: The antigen this receptor binds is unknown. No base quality information exists; no much larger clone differs at one position.

TCRbeta CDR3 regions were amplified from genomic DNA using the immunoSEQ Assay, a bias-controlled multiplex PCR. The source study handled its data this way. The number of nucleated cells in each sample was estimated from the amplification of reference gene primers within the assay. To quantify the absolute abundance of each unique TCRbeta CDR3 rearrangement, sequence reads were collapsed and filtered. For each sample, productive Simpson clonality was calculated as the square root of Simpson's diversity index over productive rearrangements. Here the immuneACCESS table is served through TCRdb, limited to in-frame sequences with V and J called. Missing clones are a known gap in these copies; in checked studies unresolved V genes cover under half, and the rest lacks a known reason. Clone size and the V and J calls come from that table; the DNA yielded D and trimming. The sample table records roughly 250,000 clones; approximately 88% of these occur just once. In total, the top ten clones hold 2.5% to 3% of the sample.

Sequencing used PBMCs or T cells enriched from blood (not recorded which). Recombination connected TRBV5-4 to TRBJ1-6, and 9 junction bases match TRBD1. This TCR came from a woman aged 25 to 39 with acute COVID-19. This receptor has the CDR3 CASSGQGINSPLHF. The sequence in DNA is TGTGCCAGCAGCGGACAGGGGATTAATTCACCCCTCCACTTT.